These T cell receptor beta chains were read from a single sample in a study of CD8 T cells in ankylosing spondylitis. TCRdb analysed the 5' RACE reads with MiXCR anew, one entry per CDR3 protein. The top ten hold approximately 6.6% of the sample, which has 200,000 or so distinct CDR3 sequences, about 26% seen once. Material for sequencing was blood, either unsorted or a sorted T cell fraction (not recorded which). All receptors derive from a male donor with ankylosing spondylitis or in good health (not recorded which). Each CDR3 is given with its conserved first and last residue. The D gene is left open where the match is weak. Size tells how often a clone was seen (once, few, many) or the class of an expanded clone, and some rows leave it out.

d_gene	len	v_gene	abundance	j_gene	CDR3aa	CDR3nt
.	15	TRBV7-9	many	TRBJ2-1	CASSLVLDIPVEQFF	TGTGCCAGCAGCTTAGTTCTAGATATTCCTGTGGAGCAGTTCTTC
.	16	TRBV5-5	.	TRBJ2-1	CASSPGGTLFYNEQFF	TGTGCCAGCAGCCCAGGTGGGACACTTTTTTACAATGAGCAGTTCTTC
.	14	TRBV4-3	many	TRBJ1-1	CASSQGSGESEAFF	TGCGCCAGCAGCCAAGGGTCAGGGGAAAGTGAAGCTTTCTTT
TRBD2	17	TRBV18	few	TRBJ2-5	CASSPLQTSGSQETQYF	TGTGCCAGCTCACCTCTTCAGACTAGCGGGAGCCAAGAGACCCAGTACTTC
TRBD2	16	TRBV20-1	.	TRBJ2-3	CSASRASGTHTDTQYF	TGCAGTGCTTCTAGGGCTAGCGGGACCCACACAGATACGCAGTATTTT
TRBD2	15	TRBV3-1	many	TRBJ2-7	CASGKTSGSLYEQYF	TGTGCCAGCGGCAAGACTAGCGGGAGCCTTTACGAGCAGTACTTC
TRBD2	13	TRBV29-1	.	TRBJ2-3	CSVERESWDTQYF	TGCAGCGTTGAGCGGGAGAGCTGGGATACGCAGTATTTT
.	15	TRBV20-1	few	TRBJ1-4	CSARGQQGSNEKLFF	TGCAGTGCTAGAGGACAACAGGGATCGAATGAAAAACTGTTTTTT
.	16	TRBV7-9	few	TRBJ2-5	CASSLVTGRRVETQYF	TGTGCCAGCAGCTTAGTGACAGGTCGGCGAGTGGAGACCCAGTACTTC
.	15	TRBV4-2	.	TRBJ2-7	CASSQDPGQFYEQYF	TGTGCCAGCAGCCAAGACCCCGGACAATTCTACGAGCAGTACTTC
TRBD1	13	TRBV29-1	.	TRBJ2-5	CSAETGGGETQYF	TGCAGCGCCGAGACAGGGGGCGGGGAGACCCAGTACTTC
TRBD2	13	TRBV25-1	many	TRBJ2-7	CASSYGLAYEQYF	TGTGCCAGCAGCTACGGACTAGCGTACGAGCAGTACTTC
TRBD1	14	TRBV5-5	many	TRBJ2-1	CASSDATGVNEQFF	TGTGCCAGCAGTGACGCGACAGGGGTCAATGAGCAGTTCTTC
.	13	TRBV7-2	many	TRBJ2-7	CASSLTSSLEQYF	TGTGCCAGCAGCTTAACTAGCTCCCTCGAGCAGTACTTC
.	16	TRBV7-6	.	TRBJ1-5	CASSSGGSKVNQPQHF	TGTGCCAGCAGCTCGGGCGGTTCGAAGGTCAATCAGCCCCAGCATTTT
.	12	TRBV24-1	many	TRBJ1-4	CATSDPDEKLFF	TGTGCCACCTCCGACCCGGATGAAAAACTGTTTTTT
.	14	TRBV12-3/TRBV12-4	few	TRBJ2-7	CASSLLNGGSEQYF	TGTGCCAGCAGTTTATTAAATGGGGGGAGCGAGCAGTACTTC
TRBD1	15	TRBV15	many	TRBJ2-3	CATSRTGGIPDTQYF	TGTGCCACCAGCAGGACAGGGGGCATCCCAGATACGCAGTATTTT
TRBD2	17	TRBV7-2	.	TRBJ2-1	CASSSTSGRPVPNEQFF	TGTGCCAGCAGCTCAACTAGCGGGAGGCCCGTCCCGAATGAGCAGTTCTTC
.	14	TRBV3-1	.	TRBJ2-1	CASSQDRLVHEQFF	TGTGCCAGCAGCCAAGACCGGCTAGTCCATGAGCAGTTCTTC
.	16	TRBV5-1	many	TRBJ2-1	CASSPGGAQSYNEQFF	TGCGCCAGCAGCCCTGGGGGGGCGCAATCCTACAATGAGCAGTTCTTC
TRBD1	14	TRBV6-1	many	TRBJ1-2	CASSGGQGSYGYTF	TGTGCCAGCAGTGGCGGACAGGGGAGCTATGGCTACACCTTC
.	13	TRBV5-6	many	TRBJ1-1	CASSWGGGGEAFF	TGTGCCAGCAGCTGGGGGGGGGGAGGCGAGGCTTTCTTT
.	16	TRBV6-1	few	TRBJ2-3	CASSLMTSLDGDTQYF	TGTGCCAGCAGCCTAATGACTTCGTTAGATGGGGATACGCAGTATTTT
TRBD1	15	TRBV3-1	many	TRBJ1-5	CASSFGQGSNQPQHF	TGTGCCAGCAGCTTCGGACAGGGGAGCAATCAGCCCCAGCATTTT
.	12	TRBV12-3/TRBV12-4	.	TRBJ2-7	CTSSFGPYEQYF	TGTACCAGCAGTTTCGGTCCCTACGAGCAGTACTTC
.	14	TRBV3-1	many	TRBJ2-2	CASSQATQFGELFF	TGTGCCAGCAGCCAAGCCACCCAGTTCGGGGAGCTGTTTTTT
TRBD2	16	TRBV20-1	.	TRBJ2-5	CSATPLRAGGGGTQYF	TGCAGTGCCACCCCCCTCCGGGCGGGGGGAGGAGGGACCCAGTACTTC
.	14	TRBV5-1	many	TRBJ2-4	CASSLASLTDIQYF	TGCGCCAGCAGCTTGGCTTCACTGACGGACATTCAGTACTTC
.	13	TRBV12-3/TRBV12-4	.	TRBJ1-6	CASRVGEYSPLHF	TGTGCCAGCAGAGTGGGGGAATATTCACCCCTCCACTTT
.	16	TRBV12-3/TRBV12-4	many	TRBJ1-5	CASSLGVQGTSQPQHF	TGTGCCAGCAGTTTAGGGGTTCAGGGTACGAGTCAGCCCCAGCATTTT
.	14	TRBV5-1	.	TRBJ1-4	CASSLGDVGEKLFF	TGCGCCAGCAGCTTGGGGGACGTTGGTGAAAAACTGTTTTTT
.	14	TRBV6-1	few	TRBJ2-7	CASKNNRGSYEQYF	TGTGCCAGCAAGAACAATCGAGGGTCCTACGAGCAGTACTTC
.	14	TRBV6-1	.	TRBJ2-7	CASRARGLTYEQYF	TGTGCCAGCAGAGCGAGAGGGCTAACCTACGAGCAGTACTTC
.	11	TRBV7-2	many	TRBJ2-5	CASREQETQYF	TGTGCCAGCAGGGAGCAAGAGACCCAGTACTTC
.	13	TRBV2	.	TRBJ2-7	CASSPNLLYEQYF	TGTGCCAGCAGTCCAAATCTCCTCTACGAGCAGTACTTC
.	12	TRBV7-9	.	TRBJ1-2	CASSPTGGGYTF	TGTGCCAGCAGCCCCACGGGGGGTGGCTACACCTTC
.	17	TRBV4-1	.	TRBJ2-2	CASSQGRRARNTGELFF	TGCGCCAGCAGCCAAGGGCGTCGGGCCAGGAACACCGGGGAGCTGTTTTTT
.	14	TRBV15	many	TRBJ1-5	CATSSLLGGQPQHF	TGTGCCACCAGCAGCCTGTTAGGCGGACAGCCCCAGCATTTT
.	12	TRBV5-1	.	TRBJ2-1	CASSGSYNEQFF	TGCGCCAGCAGTGGGTCGTACAATGAGCAGTTCTTC
TRBD1	16	TRBV6-4	few	TRBJ2-1	CASSDLGTAAYNEQFF	TGTGCCAGCAGTGACCTGGGGACAGCCGCCTACAATGAGCAGTTCTTC
.	17	TRBV15	many	TRBJ2-1	CATSSLGRSSSTMEQFF	TGTGCCACCAGCAGCCTGGGGCGGAGCTCTTCTACAATGGAGCAGTTCTTC
.	18	TRBV11-2	many	TRBJ2-1	CASSLALAVLLATSEQFF	TGTGCCAGCAGCTTAGCTCTCGCGGTGCTACTAGCTACGTCTGAGCAGTTCTTC
.	15	TRBV7-8	many	TRBJ2-1	CASSPGGRTGNEQFF	TGTGCCAGCAGCCCAGGGGGGAGAACTGGCAATGAGCAGTTCTTC
.	11	TRBV20-1	few	TRBJ2-1	CSASSVSEQFF	TGCAGTGCTAGTTCAGTCTCTGAGCAGTTCTTC
TRBD1	14	TRBV9	many	TRBJ1-1	CASSATGSGTEAFF	TGTGCCAGCAGCGCGACAGGGTCGGGAACTGAAGCTTTCTTT
.	14	TRBV7-2	many	TRBJ2-3	CASSFEGLTDTQYF	TGTGCCAGCAGCTTTGAGGGGCTGACAGATACGCAGTATTTT
TRBD1	15	TRBV7-6	many	TRBJ1-1	CASSLSNRGNTEAFF	TGTGCCAGCAGCTTATCAAACAGGGGGAACACTGAAGCTTTCTTT
TRBD1	17	TRBV27	.	TRBJ2-7	CASSSTGDSPYVYEQYF	TGTGCCAGCAGCTCTACCGGGGACAGCCCATACGTCTACGAGCAGTACTTC
TRBD2	12	TRBV20-1	many	TRBJ2-7	CSARGTSNEQYF	TGCAGTGCTAGGGGGACTAGCAACGAGCAGTACTTC
.	12	TRBV6-6	many	TRBJ2-7	CASSYRAVEQYF	TGTGCCAGCAGTTACCGGGCCGTCGAGCAGTACTTC
.	11	TRBV11-3	many	TRBJ1-4	CASSRNEKLFF	TGTGCCAGCAGCAGAAATGAAAAACTGTTTTTT
TRBD2	16	TRBV20-1	few	TRBJ2-5	CSASVLAGGRGETQYF	TGCAGTGCTTCGGTTCTGGCGGGAGGGCGTGGAGAGACCCAGTACTTC
.	13	TRBV14	many	TRBJ1-2	CASSLDSPHGYTF	TGTGCCAGCAGCCTTGACTCTCCTCATGGCTACACCTTC
.	15	TRBV14	many	TRBJ2-7	CASSLFRGSSYEQYF	TGTGCCAGCAGCTTATTCCGGGGTTCCTCCTACGAGCAGTACTTC
.	17	TRBV20-1	few	TRBJ2-1	CSARDFLVISSYNEQFF	TGCAGTGCTAGAGATTTCCTAGTGATTAGCTCCTACAATGAGCAGTTCTTC
TRBD2	16	TRBV10-3	once	TRBJ2-3	CAISSLAGGSTDTQYF	TGTGCCATCAGTTCACTAGCGGGAGGGAGCACAGATACGCAGTATTTT
.	18	TRBV6-5	many	TRBJ1-1	CASSYSILGRDRQAEAFF	TGTGCCAGCAGTTACTCGATATTAGGCAGGGATCGTCAGGCTGAAGCTTTCTTT